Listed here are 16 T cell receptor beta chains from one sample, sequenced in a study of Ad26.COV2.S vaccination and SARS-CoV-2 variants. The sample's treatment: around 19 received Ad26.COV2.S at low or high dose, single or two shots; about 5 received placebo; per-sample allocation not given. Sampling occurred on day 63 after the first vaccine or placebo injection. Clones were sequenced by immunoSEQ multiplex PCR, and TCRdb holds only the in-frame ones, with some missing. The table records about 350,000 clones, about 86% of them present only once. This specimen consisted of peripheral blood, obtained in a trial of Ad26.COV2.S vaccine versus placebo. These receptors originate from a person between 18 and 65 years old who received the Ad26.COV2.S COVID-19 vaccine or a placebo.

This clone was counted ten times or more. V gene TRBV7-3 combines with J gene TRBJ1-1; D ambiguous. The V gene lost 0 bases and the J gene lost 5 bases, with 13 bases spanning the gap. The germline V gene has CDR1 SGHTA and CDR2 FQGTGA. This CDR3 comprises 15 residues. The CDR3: CASSLTGGPGTEAFF. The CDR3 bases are TGTGCCAGCAGCTTAACAGGTGGGCCTGGGACTGAAGCTTTCTTT.

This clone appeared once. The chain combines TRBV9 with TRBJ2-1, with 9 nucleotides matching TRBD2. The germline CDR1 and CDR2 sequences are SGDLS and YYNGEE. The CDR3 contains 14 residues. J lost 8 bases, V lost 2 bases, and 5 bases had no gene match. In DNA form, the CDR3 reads TGTGCCAGCAGCGTCGCTAGCGGGAACTATGAGCAGTTCTTC. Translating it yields CASSVASGNYEQFF.

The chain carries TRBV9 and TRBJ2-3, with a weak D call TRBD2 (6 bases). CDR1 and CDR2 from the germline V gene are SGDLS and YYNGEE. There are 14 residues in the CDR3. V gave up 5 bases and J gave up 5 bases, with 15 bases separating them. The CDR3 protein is CASSGGGMGDTQYF. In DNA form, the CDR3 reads TGTGCCAGCAGTGGAGGCGGGATGGGAGATACGCAGTATTTT.

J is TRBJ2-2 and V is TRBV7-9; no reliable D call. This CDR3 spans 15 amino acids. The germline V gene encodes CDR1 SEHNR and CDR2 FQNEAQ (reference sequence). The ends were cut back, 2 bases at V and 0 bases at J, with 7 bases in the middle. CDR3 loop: CASSLSRANTGELFF. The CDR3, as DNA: TGTGCCAGCAGCTTATCAAGGGCGAACACCGGGGAGCTGTTTTTT. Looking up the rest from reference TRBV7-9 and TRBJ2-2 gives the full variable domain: DTGVSQNPRHKITKRGQNVTFRCDPISEHNRLYWYRQTLGQGPEFLTYFQNEAQLEKSRLLSDRFSAERPKGSFSTLEIQRTEQGDSAMYLCASSLSRANTGELFFGEGSRLTVL.

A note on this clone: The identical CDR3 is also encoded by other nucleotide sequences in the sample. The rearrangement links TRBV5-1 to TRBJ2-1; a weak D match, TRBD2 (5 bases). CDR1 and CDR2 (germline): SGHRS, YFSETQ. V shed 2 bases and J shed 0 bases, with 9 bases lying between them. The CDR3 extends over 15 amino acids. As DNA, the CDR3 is TGCGCCAGCAGCTTACAAGCGGACTCCTACAATGAGCAGTTCTTC. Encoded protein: CASSLQADSYNEQFF.

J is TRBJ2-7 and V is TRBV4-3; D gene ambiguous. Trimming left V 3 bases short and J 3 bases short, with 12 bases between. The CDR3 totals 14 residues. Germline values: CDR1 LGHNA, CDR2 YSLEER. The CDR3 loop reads CASSQAAGYYEQYF. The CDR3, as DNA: TGCGCCAGCAGCCAGGCAGCCGGATACTACGAGCAGTACTTC.

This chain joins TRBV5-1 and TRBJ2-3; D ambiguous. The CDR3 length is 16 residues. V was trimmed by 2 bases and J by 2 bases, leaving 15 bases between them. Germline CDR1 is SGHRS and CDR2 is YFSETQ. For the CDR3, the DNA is TGCGCCAGCAGCTTTTCCCAACAGTCCCTCACAGATACGCAGTATTTT. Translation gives CASSFSQQSLTDTQYF.

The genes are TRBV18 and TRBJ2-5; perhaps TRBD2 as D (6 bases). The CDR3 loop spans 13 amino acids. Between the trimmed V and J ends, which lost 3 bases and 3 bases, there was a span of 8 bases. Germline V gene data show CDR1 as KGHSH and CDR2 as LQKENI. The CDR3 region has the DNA TGTGCCAGCTCACCCGGCGGGAAAGAGACCCAGTACTTC. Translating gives CASSPGGKETQYF.

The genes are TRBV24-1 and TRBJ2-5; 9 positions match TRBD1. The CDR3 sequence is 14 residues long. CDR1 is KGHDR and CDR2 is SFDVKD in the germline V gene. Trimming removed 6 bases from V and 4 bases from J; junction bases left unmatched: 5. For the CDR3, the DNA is TGTGCCACCAGTAGCTCGACAGGGGGAGAGACCCAGTACTTC. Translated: CATSSSTGGETQYF.

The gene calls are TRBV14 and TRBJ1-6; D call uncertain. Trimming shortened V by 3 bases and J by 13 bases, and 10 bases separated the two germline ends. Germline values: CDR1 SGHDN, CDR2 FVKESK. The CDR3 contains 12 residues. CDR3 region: CASSQPGEPLHF. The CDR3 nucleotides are TGTGCCAGCAGCCAGCCAGGCGAGCCCCTCCACTTT.

CDR3 amino acids: CASSHNRGSNQPQHF. In DNA, the CDR3 is TGTGCCAGCAGCCATAACAGGGGGAGCAATCAGCCCCAGCATTTT. J is TRBJ1-5 and V is TRBV5-8; 8 bases are a match to TRBD1. The germline gives CDR1 SGHTS, CDR2 YDEGEE. This CDR3 region has 15 residues. Trimming cost V 4 bases and J 1 base; bases outside gene matches: 4.

This CDR3 reads CASSSLGASGDTQYF. For the CDR3, the DNA is TGTGCCAGCAGCTCTTTAGGGGCCTCGGGAGATACGCAGTATTTT. The chain links TRBV5-6 to TRBJ2-3; D may be TRBD1 (5 bases). The CDR3 length is 15 residues. V lost 3 bases, J lost 5 bases, and 16 bases lay in between. Germline CDR1 SGHDT, CDR2 YYEEEE. Drawing the rest from reference TRBV5-6 and TRBJ2-3, the complete variable domain is DAGVTQSPTHLIKTRGQQVTLRCSPKSGHDTVSWYQQALGQGPQFIFQYYEEEERQRGNFPDRFSGHQFPNYSSELNVNALLLGDSALYLCASSSLGASGDTQYFGPGTRLTVL.

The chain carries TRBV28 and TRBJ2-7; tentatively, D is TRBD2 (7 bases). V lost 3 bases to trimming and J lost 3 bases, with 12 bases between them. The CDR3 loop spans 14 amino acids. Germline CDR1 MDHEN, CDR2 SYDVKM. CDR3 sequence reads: CASSLRGGGYEQYF. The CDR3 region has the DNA TGTGCCAGCAGTTTGAGAGGGGGGGGCTACGAGCAGTACTTC.

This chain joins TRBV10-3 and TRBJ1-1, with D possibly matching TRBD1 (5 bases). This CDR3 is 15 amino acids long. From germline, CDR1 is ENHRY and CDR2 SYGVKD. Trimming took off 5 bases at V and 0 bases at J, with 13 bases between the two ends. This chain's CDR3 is CAISKTDSMNTEAFF. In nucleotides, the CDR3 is TGTGCCATCAGTAAGACAGATTCCATGAACACTGAAGCTTTCTTT.

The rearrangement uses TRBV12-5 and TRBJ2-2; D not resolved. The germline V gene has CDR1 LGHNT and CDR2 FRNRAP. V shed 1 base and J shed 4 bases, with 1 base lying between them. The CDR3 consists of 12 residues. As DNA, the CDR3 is TGTGCTAGTGGTTTGGGCACCGGGGAGCTGTTTTTT. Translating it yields CASGLGTGELFF.

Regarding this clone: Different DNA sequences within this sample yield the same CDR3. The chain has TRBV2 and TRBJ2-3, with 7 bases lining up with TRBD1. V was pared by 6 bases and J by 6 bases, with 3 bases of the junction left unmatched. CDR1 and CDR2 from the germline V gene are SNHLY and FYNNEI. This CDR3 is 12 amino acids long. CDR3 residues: CASRGTEDTQYF. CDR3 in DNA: TGTGCCAGCAGGGGGACAGAGGATACGCAGTATTTT.